A few counts support the clone carrying this T cell receptor beta chain. Antigen specificity is unknown. TCR sequencing used cDNA made by reverse transcription of extracted RNA. The protocol was immunoSEQ multiplex PCR, while the TCRdb copy is restricted to in-frame clones and leaves out a portion. The sample contains approximately 7,500 clones, 60% to 80% of which appear only once. Per the germline V gene, CDR1 is SGHDT and CDR2 is YYEEEE. The V end was cut by 2 bases, the J end by 2 bases, with 11 bases between. The CDR3 runs 14 residues. This sample is drawn from a study of CD8+ T cells in alopecia areata. As for the study in general: Treated patients received oral tofacitinib, 5 to 10 mg twice daily.

Study-wide results and limits: Scalp sequencing captures resident alphabeta T cells of normal skin too.

Both peripheral blood and punch biopsies of lesional scalp skin were obtained from patients who had alopecia areata. The specimen was skin, collected at week 0. The clonotype originates from a human donor with alopecia areata. The J gene is TRBJ2-7, the V gene TRBV5-6; possibly TRBD2 for D (6 bases). The DNA for the CDR3 is TGTGCCAGCAGCTTCCGGGACTCAACCTACGAGCAGTACTTC. Translated: CASSFRDSTYEQYF.